This T cell receptor beta chain comes out of a study of metastatic and nonmetastatic thyroid tumors. Study results and caveats: For both blood and tumor, malignant thyroid tumors reportedly showed significantly higher TCR beta diversity than benign nodules did.

Thyroid surgery had not been preceded by any treatment in any patient. Via MiXCR, TCRdb re-called the PCR reads. This table has over 35,000 clones, around 17% appearing once. The CDR3 covers 13 residues. The germline CDR1 and CDR2 sequences are MNHNS and SASEGT. V gave up 7 bases and J gave up 9 bases, with 16 bases separating them. There are many counts of this clone. Antigen specificity is unknown. Sequencing input: tumor tissue. The chain carries TRBV6-1 and TRBJ2-1; tentatively, D is TRBD1 (6 bases). The TCR sequence derives from a female donor with papillary thyroid cancer or a benign thyroid nodule (not recorded which). Some clones in this sample may be carry-over from other donors' samples. The CDR3 loop is CASTLDREGEQFF. For the CDR3, the DNA is TGTGCCAGCACCTTGGACAGAGAGGGTGAGCAGTTCTTC.